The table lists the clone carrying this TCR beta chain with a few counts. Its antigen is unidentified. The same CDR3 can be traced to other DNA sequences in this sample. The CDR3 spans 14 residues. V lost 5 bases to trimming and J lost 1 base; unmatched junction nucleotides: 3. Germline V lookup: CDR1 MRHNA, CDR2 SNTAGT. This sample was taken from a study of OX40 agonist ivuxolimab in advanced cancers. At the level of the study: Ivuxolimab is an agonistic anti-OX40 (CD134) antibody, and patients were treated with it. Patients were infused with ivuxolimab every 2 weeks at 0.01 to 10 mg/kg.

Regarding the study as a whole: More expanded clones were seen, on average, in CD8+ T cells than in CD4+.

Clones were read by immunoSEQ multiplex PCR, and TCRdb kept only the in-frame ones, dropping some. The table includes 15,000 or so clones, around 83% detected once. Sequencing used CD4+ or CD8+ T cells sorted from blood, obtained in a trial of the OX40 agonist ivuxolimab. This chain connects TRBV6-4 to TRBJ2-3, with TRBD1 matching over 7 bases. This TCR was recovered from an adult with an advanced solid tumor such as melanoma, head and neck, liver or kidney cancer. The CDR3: CASSRTGGTDTQYF. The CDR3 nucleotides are TGTGCCAGCAGTAGGACAGGCGGCACAGATACGCAGTATTTT.